The 32 T cell receptor beta chains presented below share a single source sample, sequenced in a study of cytomegalovirus exposure and HLA in healthy donors. With 60 Vbeta and 13 Jbeta primers, the PCR was carried out. The repertoire was sequenced with immunoSEQ multiplex PCR; TCRdb's copy has only in-frame clones and lacks some. The sample lists about 230,000 clones; 78% were seen once. Input material: PBMCs. These receptor sequences come from a boy aged 5 to 17 in good health and CMV-seronegative.

The chain joins TRBV5-4 to TRBJ1-2; D is uncertain. The CDR3 extends over 12 amino acids. From germline, CDR1 is SGHNT and CDR2 YYREEE (reference sequence). V lost 3 bases and J 12 bases, leaving 15 bases between the germline ends. Written as DNA, the CDR3 is TGTGCCAGCAGCTCTTATAGTCTTTTCCACACCTTC. It codes for CASSSYSLFHTF. The full variable domain, completed using reference TRBV5-4 and TRBJ1-2, is ETGVTQSPTHLIKTRGQQVTLRCSSQSGHNTVSWYQQALGQGPQFIFQYYREEENGRGNFPPRFSGLQFPNYSSELNVNALELDDSALYLCASSSYSLFHTFGSGTRLTVV.

In its sample, this clone was seen once. This chain uses TRBV7-9 with TRBJ1-5; weak D call: TRBD1 (6 bases). Germline assignment: CDR1 SEHNR and CDR2 FQNEAQ (reference sequence). The CDR3 has 17 residues. V dropped 5 bases and J dropped 0 bases, with 17 bases sitting between them. CDR3 loop: CASSAETGQYSNQPQHF. Written as DNA, the CDR3 is TGTGCCAGCAGCGCGGAAACCGGACAGTATAGCAATCAGCCCCAGCATTTT.

The chain couples TRBV5-1 to TRBJ2-5; 14 bases are shared with TRBD2. This CDR3 contains 16 residues. V was pared by 0 bases and J by 7 bases, with 5 bases of the junction left unmatched. Germline values: CDR1 SGHRS, CDR2 YFSETQ. The CDR3 bases are TGCGCCAGCAGCTTGGAGGGACTAGCGGGAGCGGCGACCCAGTACTTC. Translated: CASSLEGLAGAATQYF.

The chain has TRBV27 and TRBJ1-2; D possibly corresponds to TRBD1 (6 bases). Germline-derived CDR1 and CDR2 are MNHEY and SMNVEV (reference sequence). The CDR3 is 14 residues long. Trimming cost V 0 bases and J 4 bases, with 9 bases left between them. For the CDR3, the DNA is TGTGCCAGCAGTTTATCGGGGGCTTCCTATGGCTACACCTTC. Translation: CASSLSGASYGYTF.

In its sample, this clone was seen a few times. The J gene is TRBJ2-7, the V gene TRBV10-3; D possibly corresponds to TRBD2 (6 bases). Germline CDR1 reads ENHRY; CDR2 reads SYGVKD. There are 18 residues in the CDR3. Deletions cut 0 bases from V and 2 bases from J, with 20 bases between. The DNA of the CDR3 is TGTGCCATCAGTGAGTCCATTTTGGGGCAGCGGACTACCTACGAGCAGTACTTC. Protein product: CAISESILGQRTTYEQYF.

For the CDR3, the DNA is TGTGCCATCAGCGACCCCCTAGGGCTAGCGGAATATTTCTCCTACAATGAGCAGTTCTTC. It codes for CAISDPLGLAEYFSYNEQFF. The chain joins TRBV10-3 to TRBJ2-1; 7 bases align to TRBD2. The V gene's germline CDR1 is ENHRY and CDR2 SYGVKD. The CDR3 covers 20 residues. V gave up 6 bases and J gave up 0 bases; unmatched junction bases: 20.

The J gene is TRBJ1-3, the V gene TRBV5-6; a possible D gene is TRBD1 (6 bases). The CDR3 has 15 amino acids. Deletions cut 0 bases from V and 4 bases from J, with 11 bases between. Per germline, CDR1 SGHDT and CDR2 YYEEEE. The chain's CDR3 is CASSLVSGAGNTIYF. The CDR3 nucleotides are TGTGCCAGCAGCTTGGTGTCAGGGGCAGGAAACACCATATATTTT. The full variable domain, rest sourced from reference TRBV5-6 and TRBJ1-3, is DAGVTQSPTHLIKTRGQQVTLRCSPKSGHDTVSWYQQALGQGPQFIFQYYEEEERQRGNFPDRFSGHQFPNYSSELNVNALLLGDSALYLCASSLVSGAGNTIYFGEGSWLTVV.

The rearrangement joins TRBV11-2 to TRBJ2-5, with TRBD1 matching over 8 bases. V shed 5 bases, J shed 3 bases, and the junction held 8 bases outside the gene matches. Germline assignment: CDR1 SGHAT and CDR2 FQNNGV. The CDR3 totals 15 residues. As DNA, the CDR3 is TGTGCCAGCAGCCCGGGACAGGCGTTAAAAGAGACCCAGTACTTC. Translation: CASSPGQALKETQYF.

The chain employs TRBV13 and TRBJ1-5, with 7 bases identical to TRBD1. Germline V CDR1 and CDR2: PRHDT, FYEKMQ (reference sequence). V trimming: 3 bases; J trimming: 2 bases; junction bases outside the gene matches: 1. The CDR3 is 14 residues long. Written as DNA, the CDR3 is TGTGCCAGCAGCTTCGGGACAGGCAATCAGCCCCAGCATTTT. Protein sequence: CASSFGTGNQPQHF.

Only one count was recorded for this clone. V is TRBV11-2 and J is TRBJ1-3; D remains ambiguous. Germline CDR1 and CDR2: SGHAT and FQNNGV. The germline V and J ends were trimmed by 1 base and 2 bases, with 12 bases remaining between them. The CDR3 contains 16 residues. For the CDR3, the DNA is TGTGCCAGCAGCTTAGGACCGGGGAAACCTGGAAACACCATATATTTT. This translates into CASSLGPGKPGNTIYF.

This clone has more than one count but fewer than ten. The genes are TRBV5-5 and TRBJ1-1; 9 nucleotides align to TRBD1. The CDR3 length is 13 residues. Germline CDR1 and CDR2: SGHKS and YYEKEE (reference sequence). Trimming cost V 0 bases and J 8 bases; bases outside gene matches: 2. CDR3 sequence: CASSLGQGGEAFF. DNA for the CDR3: TGTGCCAGCAGCTTGGGACAGGGGGGGGAAGCTTTCTTT.

This clone was found once. As DNA, the CDR3 is TGCGCCAGCAGTAGCGGGAGGGCACGGCACACCGGGGAGCTGTTTTTT. Its protein product is CASSSGRARHTGELFF. The chain has TRBV10-1 and TRBJ2-2, with 10 bases identical to TRBD2. The CDR3 has 16 amino acids. Germline V gene data show CDR1 as WNHNN and CDR2 as SYGVQD (reference sequence). V was clipped by 5 bases and J by 3 bases; unmatched bases: 6.

The chain joins TRBV4-1 to TRBJ2-3; 10 nucleotides line up with TRBD2. With V trimmed by 0 bases and J by 2 bases, 5 bases remained unmatched. Germline V gene data show CDR1 as MGHRA and CDR2 as YSYEKL. The CDR3 is 17 residues long. The CDR3 sequence is CASSQDSSGSYTDTQYF. The CDR3 DNA reads TGCGCCAGCAGCCAAGATTCTAGCGGGAGTTACACAGATACGCAGTATTTT.

The V call is TRBV2, the J call TRBJ2-3, with TRBD1 matching 9 bases. Germline values: CDR1 SNHLY, CDR2 FYNNEI. With V trimmed by 10 bases and J by 3 bases, 11 bases remained unmatched. CDR3 length equals 15 residues. The CDR3 bases are TGTGCCACCGTCCAAGGACAGGGGCGGACAGATACGCAGTATTTT. This translates into CATVQGQGRTDTQYF.

The V call is TRBV2, the J call TRBJ2-7; 9 bases align to TRBD1. The CDR3 runs 14 residues. Germline lookup yields CDR1 SNHLY and CDR2 FYNNEI. Unmatched junction bases numbered 9, after V lost 8 bases and J lost 4 bases. The CDR3 DNA is TGTGCCAGCCTAGAGAACAGGGGGCGATACGAGCAGTACTTC. Translation: CASLENRGRYEQYF. Complete variable domain (other parts from reference TRBV2 and TRBJ2-7): EPEVTQTPSHQVTQMGQEVILRCVPISNHLYFYWYRQILGQKVEFLVSFYNNEISEKSEIFDDQFSVERPDGSNFTLKIRSTKLEDSAMYFCASLENRGRYEQYFGPGTRLTVT.

In nucleotides, the CDR3 is TGCGCCAGCAGCCAAGATACGGAGACAGGTTTCCTTCACTATGGCTACACCTTC. This translates into CASSQDTETGFLHYGYTF. The chain combines TRBV4-1 with TRBJ1-2; a possible D gene is TRBD1 (6 bases). The CDR3 is 18 residues long. Germline V gene lookup returns CDR1 MGHRA and CDR2 YSYEKL. Between the trimmed V and J ends, which lost 0 bases and 3 bases, there was a span of 20 bases.

The rearrangement joins TRBV6-4 to TRBJ2-7; unclear D gene. Germline CDR1 is MRHNA and CDR2 is SNTAGT. V dropped 2 bases and J dropped 4 bases, with 15 bases sitting between them. This CDR3 is 15 amino acids long. The CDR3 coding sequence is TGTGCCAGCAGTGACGTGAAGGCCGGAGTATACGAGCAGTACTTC. Translated: CASSDVKAGVYEQYF.

In this sample, this clone turned up a few times. The rearrangement joins TRBV27 to TRBJ1-5; tentative D call: TRBD1 (6 bases). Per germline, CDR1 MNHEY and CDR2 SMNVEV (reference sequence). The V end was cut by 5 bases, the J end by 1 base, with 9 bases between. The CDR3 is 14 amino acids. In nucleotides, the CDR3 is TGTGCCAGCAGTAGGGGGGGGAGCAATCAGCCCCAGCATTTT. It translates to CASSRGGSNQPQHF.

In nucleotides, the CDR3 is TGTGCCAGTAGTGCCACGGACTATCCTGGGGCAGATACGCAGTATTTT. As protein: CASSATDYPGADTQYF. V gene TRBV19 combines with J gene TRBJ2-3; possibly TRBD2 for D (6 bases). Germline assignment: CDR1 LNHDA and CDR2 SQIVND (reference sequence). This CDR3 region has 16 residues. The V and J ends lost 5 bases and 4 bases respectively, with 19 bases between them.

The chain uses TRBV29-1 and TRBJ1-1; D remains unclear. Trimming took 0 bases from V and 5 from J, leaving 16 bases between them. This CDR3 contains 15 residues. In germline, CDR1 is SQVTM, CDR2 ANQGSEA. CDR3 DNA: TGCAGCGTTGAAGATCTTGGGGTACCGGGGACTGAAGCTTTCTTT. Protein: CSVEDLGVPGTEAFF.

The CDR3 loop reads CASNPGGPEAFF. CDR3 in DNA: TGTGCCAGCAACCCTGGAGGGCCTGAAGCTTTCTTT. This chain connects TRBV6-1 to TRBJ1-1; D gene unclear. There are 12 residues in the CDR3. Trimming stripped 7 bases from V and 6 bases from J, with 12 bases between. Germline CDR1 is MNHNS and CDR2 is SASEGT.

The J gene is TRBJ1-2, the V gene TRBV18; maybe TRBD1 (6 bases). The CDR3 consists of 16 residues. Germline CDR1 and CDR2: KGHSH and LQKENI. Trimming removed 3 bases at V and 4 bases at J, with 18 bases between. The CDR3 region has the DNA TGTGCCAGCTCACCGCAGGGGCCCGACAGAGTCTATGGCTACACCTTC. As protein: CASSPQGPDRVYGYTF.

The table lists this clone with a few counts. CDR3 amino acids: CASSYGGTAGYTF. The CDR3 DNA reads TGTGCCAGCAGTTACGGTGGGACAGCCGGCTACACCTTC. V and J are TRBV6-5 and TRBJ1-2; TRBD1 matches at 7 bases. The germline gives CDR1 MNHEY, CDR2 SVGAGI. This CDR3 region has 13 residues. After removal of 2 bases from V and 8 bases from J, the junction contained 5 bases not matched to a gene.

The rearrangement uses TRBV4-1 and TRBJ2-7; TRBD2 matches 7 bases. There are 15 residues in the CDR3. The ends lost 3 bases at V and 5 bases at J; junction bases unmatched: 10. Per germline, CDR1 MGHRA and CDR2 YSYEKL. DNA for the CDR3: TGCGCCAGCAGCCAGGAAAGGCGGGGGTTGGACGAGCAGTACTTC. It is translated as CASSQERRGLDEQYF.

This clone was found a few times. The chain uses TRBV4-1 and TRBJ2-7; 7 bases line up with TRBD1. Per germline, CDR1 MGHRA and CDR2 YSYEKL. With V trimmed by 0 bases and J by 7 bases, 6 bases remained unmatched. This CDR3 has 14 residues. The CDR3 DNA reads as TGCGCCAGCAGCCAAGATGTGAGGGGGCGGGAGCAGTACTTC. Protein sequence: CASSQDVRGREQYF.

The gene calls are TRBV7-9 and TRBJ1-2; D perhaps matches TRBD1 (5 bases). Between the trimmed V and J ends, which lost 6 bases and 3 bases, there was a span of 20 bases. The CDR3 runs to 16 residues. The germline CDR1 and CDR2 sequences are SEHNR and FQNEAQ (reference sequence). DNA for the CDR3: TGTGCCAGCAGGGGGGGAACCCAGACGCACTACTATGGCTACACCTTC. Translation: CASRGGTQTHYYGYTF.

CDR3: CATSRDPPGQSNEKLFF. The CDR3 region has the DNA TGTGCCACCAGCAGAGATCCCCCTGGACAGTCTAATGAAAAACTGTTTTTT. This chain uses TRBV15 with TRBJ1-4; D perhaps matches TRBD1 (6 bases). Trimming removed 0 bases at V and 3 bases at J, with 14 bases between. The CDR3 has 17 residues. Per the germline V gene, CDR1 is LNHNV and CDR2 is YYDKDF (reference sequence).

The chain recombines TRBV9 with TRBJ2-7; no clear D. V dropped 2 bases and J dropped 2 bases, with 14 bases sitting between them. In germline, CDR1 is SGDLS, CDR2 YYNGEE. The CDR3 loop spans 15 amino acids. Written as DNA, the CDR3 is TGTGCCAGCAGCGTCGTGGCAGCTAGAACCTACGAGCAGTACTTC. It is translated as CASSVVAARTYEQYF.

This clone was picked up a small number of times. J is TRBJ2-5 and V is TRBV4-1, with 7 nucleotides matching TRBD2. The CDR3 has 15 amino acids. V lost 4 bases and J lost 2; bases outside the gene matches: 7. Germline V lookup: CDR1 MGHRA, CDR2 YSYEKL. CDR3 residues: CASSRMTSLQETQYF. The CDR3, as DNA: TGCGCCAGCAGCCGGATGACTAGCTTGCAAGAGACCCAGTACTTC.

This clone was counted a few times. This chain links TRBV5-1 with TRBJ2-5; TRBD2 aligns across 16 bases. The length of the CDR3 is 18 residues. V shed 0 bases and J 5 bases; nucleotides not matched to a gene: 7. Germline V gene data show CDR1 as SGHRS and CDR2 as YFSETQ. CDR3 nucleotide sequence: TGCGCCAGCAGCTTGGCCGGGACTAGCGGGGGGGCCGGGGAGACCCAGTACTTC. Its translation is CASSLAGTSGGAGETQYF.

V gene TRBV4-1 combines with J gene TRBJ1-1; no definite D call. The CDR3 length is 17 residues. V gave up 0 bases and J gave up 0 bases, with 14 bases separating them. Germline-derived CDR1 and CDR2 are MGHRA and YSYEKL. This CDR3 reads CASSQEWSPSMNTEAFF. CDR3 nucleotide sequence: TGCGCCAGCAGCCAAGAGTGGAGTCCTTCAATGAACACTGAAGCTTTCTTT.

This clone was observed once. The gene calls are TRBV7-6 and TRBJ2-1; 7 bases match TRBD2. Germline V gene lookup returns CDR1 SGHVS and CDR2 FNYEAQ. The CDR3 has 15 residues. V lost 0 bases, J lost 6 bases, and 5 bases stayed unmatched. CDR3 region: CASSLAAGLGNEQFF. The CDR3 bases are TGTGCCAGCAGCTTAGCAGCGGGACTGGGCAATGAGCAGTTCTTC.